The 31 T cell receptor beta chains below all came from one sample that was sequenced in a study of CD8 T cells in ankylosing spondylitis. Notes on the study in general: Characteristic of ankylosing spondylitis blood, it appeared, was a TCR beta motif comprising about eight highly homologous variants.

TCRdb passed the 5' RACE reads through MiXCR, listing each CDR3 protein once. The sample lists about 460,000 distinct CDR3 sequences, about 5.2% occurring once. Antigens for these TCRs are unknown. Specimen: blood, either unsorted or a sorted T cell fraction (not recorded which). All receptors derive from a male donor with ankylosing spondylitis.

The rearrangement uses TRBV19 and TRBJ2-1; D might be TRBD1 or TRBD2, each matching 6 bases. With 6 bases removed from V and 6 bases from J, the gap between germline ends came to 21 bases. Germline CDR1 reads LNHDA; CDR2 reads SQIVND (reference sequence). The CDR3 runs 16 residues. CDR3 loop: CASRRGASPMTNEQFF. CDR3 coding DNA: TGTGCCAGTAGGAGGGGGGCGTCCCCGATGACCAATGAGCAGTTCTTC.

This clonotype was seen ten or more times. This chain connects TRBV5-1 to TRBJ2-3, with D perhaps matching TRBD1 (6 bases). This CDR3 comprises 14 residues. Germline assignment: CDR1 SGHRS and CDR2 YFSETQ. V was shortened by 3 bases and J by 6 bases, with 14 bases between the two germline ends. The CDR3 protein is CASSSRDIQDTQYF. CDR3 DNA sequence: TGCGCCAGCAGCTCCCGGGACATCCAGGATACGCAGTATTTT.

In this sample, this clonotype turned up many times. CDR3 bases: TGTGCCAGCAGCTTATCGAACACGGATGGCTACACCTTC. It encodes CASSLSNTDGYTF. The V gene is TRBV7-9, the J gene TRBJ1-2; D is ambiguous. The ends were cut back, 2 bases at V and 6 bases at J, with 10 bases in the middle. This CDR3 spans 13 amino acids. CDR1 and CDR2 from the germline V gene are SEHNR and FQNEAQ (reference sequence).

This clonotype was detected many times. The V call is TRBV20-1, the J call TRBJ2-7; D may correspond to TRBD1 or TRBD2 (5 bases each). CDR1 and CDR2 from the germline V gene are DFQATT and SNEGSKA (reference sequence). The CDR3 length is 13 residues. The V gene lost 3 bases and the J gene lost 0 bases, with 9 bases spanning the gap. For the CDR3, the DNA is TGCAGTGCTAGCCGGGACGGCTCCTACGAGCAGTACTTC. Translating gives CSASRDGSYEQYF.

This clonotype was detected only a few times. This chain connects TRBV4-1 to TRBJ2-1, with TRBD2 identical over 8 bases. Trimming cost V 3 bases and J 0 bases; bases outside gene matches: 1. CDR1 is MGHRA, CDR2 YSYEKL, per germline. This CDR3 comprises 15 residues. Here the CDR3 reads CASSQTSVSYNEQFF. The DNA of the CDR3 is TGCGCCAGCAGCCAGACTAGCGTCTCCTACAATGAGCAGTTCTTC.

This clonotype has more than one count but fewer than ten. The chain recombines TRBV7-9 with TRBJ2-3; TRBD1 is a possible D gene (6 bases). The V gene lost 6 bases and the J gene lost 3 bases, with 13 bases spanning the gap. Germline CDR1 and CDR2: SEHNR and FQNEAQ (reference sequence). CDR3 length equals 14 residues. In nucleotides, the CDR3 is TGTGCCAGCAGTCAAAACCAGGGGACAGATACGCAGTATTTT. This sequence encodes CASSQNQGTDTQYF. Drawing the rest from reference TRBV7-9 and TRBJ2-3, the complete variable domain is DTGVSQNPRHKITKRGQNVTFRCDPISEHNRLYWYRQTLGQGPEFLTYFQNEAQLEKSRLLSDRFSAERPKGSFSTLEIQRTEQGDSAMYLCASSQNQGTDTQYFGPGTRLTVL.

V and J are TRBV27 and TRBJ1-4, with 7 nucleotides matching TRBD1. Germline V gene lookup returns CDR1 MNHEY and CDR2 SMNVEV (reference sequence). The trim removed 5 bases at V and 8 bases at J, leaving 8 bases unmatched. This CDR3 spans 14 amino acids. CDR3 protein: CASSPTGAFEKLFF. The DNA of the CDR3 is TGTGCCAGCAGTCCAACAGGGGCTTTCGAAAAACTGTTTTTT.

This clonotype was seen repeatedly, ten times or more. The chain is built from TRBV12-3 or TRBV12-4 and TRBJ1-1; TRBD1 might be the D (6 bases). CDR3 length: 13 residues. With 2 bases removed from V and 7 bases from J, the gap between germline ends came to 11 bases. The CDR3 spells CASSLTRGGEAFF. The CDR3, as DNA: TGTGCCAGCAGTTTAACCAGGGGAGGTGAAGCTTTCTTT.

In its sample, this clonotype was seen many times. V gene TRBV15 combines with J gene TRBJ2-1, with 8 bases matching TRBD2. Germline values: CDR1 LNHNV, CDR2 YYDKDF (reference sequence). With 5 bases clipped from V and 1 base from J, the junction kept 13 bases outside the gene matches. CDR3 length equals 18 residues. Here the CDR3 reads CATSRLFGGGFSYNEQFF. The CDR3 region has the DNA TGTGCCACCAGCCGACTATTCGGCGGGGGGTTTTCCTACAATGAGCAGTTCTTC. The variable domain in full, completed from reference TRBV15 and TRBJ2-1, reads DAMVIQNPRYQVTQFGKPVTLSCSQTLNHNVMYWYQQKSSQAPKLLFHYYDKDFNNEADTPDNFQSRRPNTSFCFLDIRSPGLGDTAMYLCATSRLFGGGFSYNEQFFGPGTRLTVL.

This chain joins TRBV27 and TRBJ1-2; TRBD1 agrees at 7 bases. Germline V lookup: CDR1 MNHEY, CDR2 SMNVEV (reference sequence). This CDR3 is 15 amino acids long. The junction had 13 bases not matched to a gene; V was cut back by 8 bases and J by 4 bases. The CDR3 DNA sequence: TGTGCCAGCGCGAGCGGGACAGCAAGATTCTATGGCTACACCTTC. Its translation: CASASGTARFYGYTF.

This clonotype was detected many times. This sequence joins TRBV4-3 and TRBJ2-7, with D unclear. The CDR3 is made up of 16 amino acids. Trimming removed 0 bases at V and 0 bases at J, with 12 bases between. Per germline, CDR1 LGHNA and CDR2 YSLEER. Here the CDR3 reads CASSQDRDTLSYEQYF. The CDR3 DNA is TGCGCCAGCAGCCAAGATAGAGACACCCTCTCCTACGAGCAGTACTTC.

This clonotype was recorded at least ten times. This rearrangement joins TRBV6-5 to TRBJ2-5; 7 bases are shared with TRBD2. Trimming at V came to 0 bases and at J to 4 bases, leaving 5 bases not matched to a gene. Germline V gives CDR1 MNHEY, CDR2 SVGAGI. This CDR3 region has 15 residues. CDR3 DNA: TGTGCCAGCAGTTACTCTTGGGGGGGGGGAGAGACCCAGTACTTC. Translating it yields CASSYSWGGGETQYF.

The rearrangement uses TRBV20-1 and TRBJ2-1; D may be TRBD2 (5 bases). The germline V gene has CDR1 DFQATT and CDR2 SNEGSKA (reference sequence). This CDR3 comprises 15 residues. The V end was cut by 5 bases, the J end by 0 bases, with 14 bases between. This CDR3 is CSASQAALSYNEQFF. In DNA form, the CDR3 reads TGCAGTGCTTCCCAAGCGGCCCTCTCCTACAATGAGCAGTTCTTC.

The chain recombines TRBV20-1 with TRBJ2-7; the D is unclear. With 3 bases removed from V and 1 base from J, the gap between germline ends came to 19 bases. This CDR3 has 16 amino acids. Germline CDR1 reads DFQATT; CDR2 reads SNEGSKA (reference sequence). CDR3 in DNA: TGCAGTGCTAGCTCGACGGGCCTATACCCTTCCTACGAGCAGTACTTC. Translated: CSASSTGLYPSYEQYF.

This chain links TRBV11-2 with TRBJ2-7, with TRBD2 identical over 9 bases. Germline V lookup: CDR1 SGHAT, CDR2 FQNNGV. J gave up 7 bases and V 1 base, and 11 bases lay outside the gene matches. This CDR3 has 16 residues. The CDR3 region has the DNA TGTGCCAGCAGCTTAGGGCTAGCGGGGCTCCAGCGGGAGCAGTACTTC. Encoded protein: CASSLGLAGLQREQYF.

This clonotype was found many times. The rearrangement joins TRBV6-6 to TRBJ1-1; D call uncertain. Between the trimmed V and J ends, which lost 2 bases and 7 bases, there was a span of 5 bases. Germline V lookup: CDR1 MNHNY, CDR2 SVGAGI (reference sequence). The CDR3 extends over 11 amino acids. The CDR3 here is CASSYESEAFF. The CDR3 DNA sequence: TGTGCCAGCAGTTACGAGAGTGAAGCTTTCTTT.

This clonotype came up many times. The rearrangement uses TRBV9 and TRBJ2-5, with TRBD2 identical over 8 bases. J was trimmed by 5 bases and V by 0 bases; bases with no gene match: 6. Germline-derived CDR1 and CDR2 are SGDLS and YYNGEE. The CDR3 length is 15 residues. The CDR3 here is CASSVERGGQETQYF. The CDR3 nucleotides are TGTGCCAGCAGCGTAGAACGGGGGGGCCAGGAGACCCAGTACTTC.

This clonotype came up many times. This chain joins TRBV30 and TRBJ2-5; 12 bases line up with TRBD1. The CDR3 covers 18 residues. V shed 1 base, J shed 4 bases, and the junction held 13 bases outside the gene matches. Germline V lookup: CDR1 GTSNPN, CDR2 SVGIG (reference sequence). The CDR3 DNA reads as TGTGCCTGGAGTGGGGACAGGGGGCGCGTCTGGTTCGGAGAGACCCAGTACTTC. It translates to CAWSGDRGRVWFGETQYF.

This clonotype has a count of ten or more. The CDR3 DNA reads as TGTGCCAGCAGCTTAGGGACCGGGAGGCGCAATCAGCCCCAGCATTTT. Its translation is CASSLGTGRRNQPQHF. J is TRBJ1-5 and V is TRBV7-9; no clear D. Germline V gene data show CDR1 as SEHNR and CDR2 as FQNEAQ (reference sequence). This CDR3 has 16 residues. With 1 base removed from V and 2 bases from J, the gap between germline ends came to 12 bases. The full variable domain, in which reference TRBV7-9 and TRBJ1-5 provide the parts outside the CDR3, is DTGVSQNPRHKITKRGQNVTFRCDPISEHNRLYWYRQTLGQGPEFLTYFQNEAQLEKSRLLSDRFSAERPKGSFSTLEIQRTEQGDSAMYLCASSLGTGRRNQPQHFGDGTRLSIL.

Ten or more counts support this clonotype. The rearrangement joins TRBV6-2 or TRBV6-3 to TRBJ2-1; 12 bases fit TRBD2. V lost 6 bases and J lost 8; bases outside the gene matches: 8. Germline loops: CDR1 MNHEY, CDR2 SVGEGT. The CDR3 runs to 15 residues. CDR3 sequence reads: CASRELAGGPDEQFF. The CDR3 coding sequence is TGTGCCAGCAGGGAACTAGCGGGGGGACCCGATGAGCAGTTCTTC.

This clonotype showed up many times. The chain links TRBV6-5 to TRBJ1-4; TRBD1 might be the D (5 bases). CDR1 MNHEY and CDR2 SVGAGI come from the germline V gene. V lost 0 bases, J lost 2 bases, and 16 bases lay in between. CDR3 length: 18 amino acids. The CDR3 nucleotides are TGTGCCAGCAGTTACTCGGTTGACGTAGGGACTACTAATGAAAAACTGTTTTTT. Protein sequence: CASSYSVDVGTTNEKLFF.

This clonotype has ten or more counts. The J gene is TRBJ2-7, the V gene TRBV5-1; D assignment may be TRBD1 or TRBD2 (5 bases each). Per the germline V gene, CDR1 is SGHRS and CDR2 is YFSETQ. The CDR3 covers 15 residues. V lost 0 bases, J lost 1 base, and 11 bases lay in between. Here the CDR3 DNA reads TGCGCCAGCAGCTTGGCTGGGGGTAGGTCCTACGAGCAGTACTTC. Protein product: CASSLAGGRSYEQYF. Together with reference TRBV5-1 and TRBJ2-7, the CDR3 gives the full variable domain: KAGVTQTPRYLIKTRGQQVTLSCSPISGHRSVSWYQQTPGQGLQFLFEYFSETQRNKGNFPGRFSGRQFSNSRSEMNVSTLELGDSALYLCASSLAGGRSYEQYFGPGTRLTVT.

This clonotype was seen a handful of times. V gene TRBV12-3 or TRBV12-4 combines with J gene TRBJ2-1; TRBD1 matches at 7 bases. Unmatched junction bases numbered 8, after V lost 6 bases and J lost 0 bases. The CDR3 is 16 residues long. In nucleotides, the CDR3 is TGTGCCAGCAGGGGGTCGACAGGGCTCTCCTACAATGAGCAGTTCTTC. Its translation: CASRGSTGLSYNEQFF.

The chain is built from TRBV7-9 and TRBJ2-5, with 7 bases fitting TRBD1. The V gene's germline CDR1 is SEHNR and CDR2 FQNEAQ (reference sequence). This CDR3 comprises 16 residues. The V gene end was trimmed by 5 bases and the J gene end by 3 bases; junction bases not matched to a gene: 12. In DNA, the CDR3 is TGTGCCAGCAGCGGACGAGACAGGGTGGGGAAAGAGACCCAGTACTTC. Translating it yields CASSGRDRVGKETQYF.

This clonotype came up many times. The chain joins TRBV24-1 to TRBJ1-2; unclear D gene. CDR1 and CDR2 from the germline V gene are KGHDR and SFDVKD. This CDR3 spans 11 amino acids. Trimming cost V 7 bases and J 7 bases, with 9 bases left between them. This CDR3 is CATSGYVGYTF. The CDR3 DNA sequence: TGTGCCACCAGCGGATATGTTGGCTACACCTTC.

This clonotype showed up just a few times. The gene calls are TRBV4-1 and TRBJ2-5, with unresolved D. CDR3 length equals 13 residues. Trimming took 6 bases from V and 4 from J, leaving 12 bases between them. CDR1 is MGHRA, CDR2 YSYEKL, per germline. CDR3 residues: CASSSQHGETQYF. CDR3 sequence (DNA): TGCGCCAGCAGTTCACAGCACGGAGAGACCCAGTACTTC.

This clonotype was seen more than once but under ten times. The rearrangement links TRBV5-1 to TRBJ2-5; D may be TRBD1 or TRBD2 (5 bases each). This CDR3 contains 16 residues. V lost 7 bases, J lost 1 base, and 20 bases lay in between. The germline V gene has CDR1 SGHRS and CDR2 YFSETQ. In nucleotides, the CDR3 is TGCGCCAGCTCCAAGACTACCGGGACGAGCCAAGAGACCCAGTACTTC. It encodes CASSKTTGTSQETQYF.

This clonotype has a count of ten or more. The chain joins TRBV12-3 or TRBV12-4 to TRBJ2-5; 9 bases fit TRBD1. The CDR3 is made up of 15 amino acids. J gave up 4 bases and V 5 bases, and 8 bases lay outside the gene matches. CDR3 loop: CASSGRTGAGETQYF. The DNA of the CDR3 is TGTGCCAGCAGTGGGAGGACAGGGGCAGGAGAGACCCAGTACTTC.

This clonotype was observed many times. This rearrangement joins TRBV7-2 to TRBJ1-1; possible D gene TRBD1, 6 bases. With 6 bases removed from V and 3 bases from J, the gap between germline ends came to 11 bases. This CDR3 has 13 amino acids. The V gene's germline CDR1 is SGHTA and CDR2 FQGNSA. The CDR3 DNA sequence: TGTGCCAGCAGTCGTTGGACAGACACTGAAGCTTTCTTT. It specifies CASSRWTDTEAFF.

This clonotype has ten or more counts. V usage is TRBV5-1 and J usage is TRBJ2-3, with D hard to call. Germline CDR1 SGHRS, CDR2 YFSETQ. The CDR3 contains 14 residues. V was trimmed by 3 bases and J by 2 bases, leaving 10 bases between them. CDR3 DNA sequence: TGCGCCAGCAGCTCCATTATGGTCACAGATACGCAGTATTTT. Its protein is CASSSIMVTDTQYF.

The chain carries TRBV7-9 and TRBJ2-2, with D maybe TRBD1 (5 bases). CDR3 size: 12 residues. Trimming shortened V by 11 bases and J by 3 bases, and 10 bases separated the two germline ends. Germline CDR1 reads SEHNR; CDR2 reads FQNEAQ (reference sequence). DNA for the CDR3: TGTGCCGGTAACAGGTACACCGGGGAGCTGTTTTTT. As protein: CAGNRYTGELFF.